This T cell receptor (beta chain) was found in a study of blood T cell repertoires in COVID-19. Study-wide background: T cells, B-cell-depleted T cells, or PBMCs supplied cDNA or gDNA.

This CDR3 is built from 11 residues. Germline V CDR1 and CDR2: GTSNPN, SVGIG (reference sequence). Trimming removed 0 bases from V and 9 bases from J, with 7 bases in between. Original methodology: Researchers report that nucleated cell counts were estimated from reference gene primer amplification. Repertoires were generated with immunoSEQ multiplex PCR, while TCRdb's copy carries only in-frame clones and drops some. V and J calls and clone size are those listed in that table; D and trimming were worked out from the DNA. This sample carries tens of thousands of clones, around 80% of them seen once, and the ten largest clones take about 12%. The sample holds one count of this clone.

This TCR was recovered from a human donor in a cohort sampled during active COVID-19. The chain couples TRBV30 to TRBJ2-3; D is uncertain. The source material was peripheral blood. Written as DNA, the CDR3 is TGTGCCTGGAGTGTACAGCAGACGCAGTATTTT. Translation: CAWSVQQTQYF. Using reference TRBV30 and TRBJ2-3 for the parts outside the CDR3, the full variable domain is SQTIHQWPATLVQPVGSPLSLECTVEGTSNPNLYWYRQAAGRGLQLLFYSVGIGQISSEVPQNLSASRPQDRQFILSSKKLLLSDSGFYLCAWSVQQTQYFGPGTRLTVL.